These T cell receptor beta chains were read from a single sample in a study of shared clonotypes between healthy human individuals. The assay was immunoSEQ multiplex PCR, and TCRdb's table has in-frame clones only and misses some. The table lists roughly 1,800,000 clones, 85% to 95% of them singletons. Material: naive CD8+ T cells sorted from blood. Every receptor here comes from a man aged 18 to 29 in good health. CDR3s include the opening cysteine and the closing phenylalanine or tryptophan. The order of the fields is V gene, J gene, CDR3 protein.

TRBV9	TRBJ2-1	CASSVDRDYYNEQFF
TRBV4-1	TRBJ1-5	CASSQDQGNQPQHF
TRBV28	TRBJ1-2	CASSFMGAEGYTF
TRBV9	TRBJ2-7	CASSVAVGGDEQYF
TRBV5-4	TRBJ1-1	CASSLSGQGLAEAFF
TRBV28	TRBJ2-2	CASSLAGGAPTGELFF
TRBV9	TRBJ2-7	CASSGGGPYEQYF
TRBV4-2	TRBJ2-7	CASSRTVSSYEQYF
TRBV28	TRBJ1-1	CASSTQGEMMNTEAFF
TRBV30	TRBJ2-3	CAWSSGRGSTDTQYF
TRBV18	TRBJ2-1	CASSAAGGLNEQFF
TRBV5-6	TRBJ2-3	CASSPRIAGVADTQYF
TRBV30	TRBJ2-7	CAWSLAPSGEQYF
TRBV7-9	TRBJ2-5	CASSLGPLAGVTGETQYF
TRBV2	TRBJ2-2	CASRMTSGRPPHGELFF
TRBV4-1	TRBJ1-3	CASSQDSGLFGNTIYF
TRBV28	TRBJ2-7	CASAVSLEGSYEQYF
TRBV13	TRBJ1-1	CASSLTGGAEAFF
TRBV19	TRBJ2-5	CASSIRETQYF
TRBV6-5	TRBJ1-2	CASSLEGQGNTF
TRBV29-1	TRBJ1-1	CSVALGGPNTEAFF
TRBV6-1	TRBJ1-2	CASSEEDRDFFGYTF
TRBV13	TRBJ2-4	CASSLHSKNIQYF
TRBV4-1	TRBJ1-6	CASSQVQGGNSPLHF
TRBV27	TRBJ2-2	CASSLGGGTAGELFF
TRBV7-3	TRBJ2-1	CASSLLGGGNEQFF
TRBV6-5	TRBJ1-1	CASSYGPATEAFF
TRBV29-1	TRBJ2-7	CSVSGTGDEQYF
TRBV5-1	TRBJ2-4	CASSLIPGRENIQYF
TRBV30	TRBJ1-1	CAWTRILSNTEAFF
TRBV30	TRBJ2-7	CAWSEDRELLNYEQYF
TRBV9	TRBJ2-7	CASSVEREASGEQYF
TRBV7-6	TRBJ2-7	CASSLPTSGSEQYF
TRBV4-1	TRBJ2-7	CASSQKGGGRSYEQYF
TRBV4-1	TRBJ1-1	CASSQDWGKNTEAFF
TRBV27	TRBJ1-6	CASSPGAYNSPLHF
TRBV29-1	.	CSVATSRSYEQYF
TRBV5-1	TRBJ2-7	CASSLAAGANYEQYF
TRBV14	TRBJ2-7	CASSQESSYEQYF
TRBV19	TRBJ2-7	CASSPQLSYEQYF
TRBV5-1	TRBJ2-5	CASSLFSDQETQYF
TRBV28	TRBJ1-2	CASIRGRDFYGYTF
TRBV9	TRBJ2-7	CASSVGETYEQYF
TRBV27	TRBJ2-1	CASSLRASGYNEQFF
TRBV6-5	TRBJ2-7	CASTRTPPGRNEQYF